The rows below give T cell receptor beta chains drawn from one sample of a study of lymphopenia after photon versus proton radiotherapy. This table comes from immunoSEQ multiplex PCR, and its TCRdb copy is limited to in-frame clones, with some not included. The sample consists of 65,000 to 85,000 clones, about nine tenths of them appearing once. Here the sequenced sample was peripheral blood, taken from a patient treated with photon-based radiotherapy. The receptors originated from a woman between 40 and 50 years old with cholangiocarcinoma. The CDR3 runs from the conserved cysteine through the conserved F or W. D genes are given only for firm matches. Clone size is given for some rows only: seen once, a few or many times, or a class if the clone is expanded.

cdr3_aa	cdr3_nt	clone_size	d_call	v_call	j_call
CASSLVQGTEAFF	TGCGCCAGCAGCTTGGTTCAGGGGACTGAAGCTTTCTTT	.	.	TRBV5-1	TRBJ1-1
CASSPGTGEVTEAFF	TGCGCCAGCAGTCCTGGGACAGGGGAAGTCACTGAAGCTTTCTTT	.	TRBD1	TRBV5-1	TRBJ1-1
CATTPGQGGGYTF	TGTGCCACCACTCCGGGACAGGGTGGCGGCTACACCTTC	.	TRBD1	TRBV6-1	TRBJ1-2
CAISRGSTYNSPLHF	TGTGCCATCAGCCGGGGAAGCACCTATAATTCACCCCTCCACTTT	.	.	TRBV10-3	TRBJ1-6
CASSLIGTGNSPLHF	TGTGCCAGCAGCCTTATCGGGACGGGAAATTCACCCCTCCACTTT	.	.	TRBV28	TRBJ1-6
CASSRGAPYNEQFF	TGTGCCAGCAGCCGGGGGGCCCCCTACAATGAGCAGTTCTTC	.	.	TRBV7-9	TRBJ2-1
CASSDGVNEQYF	TGTGCCAGCAGCGACGGGGTAAACGAGCAGTACTTC	.	.	TRBV9	TRBJ2-7
CASSFRGGNQPQHF	TGTGCCAGCAGTTTCCGGGGAGGGAATCAGCCCCAGCATTTT	.	.	TRBV27	TRBJ1-5
CASSTKPGQPYEQYF	TGTGCCAGCAGCACGAAGCCGGGACAACCCTACGAGCAGTACTTC	.	.	TRBV7-3	TRBJ2-7
CASSLSGPGSGFF	TGTGCCAGCAGTTTATCTGGTCCTGGGAGTGGTTTCTTT	.	.	TRBV28	TRBJ1-1
CASSWTGTGELFF	TGTGCCAGCAGCTGGACGGGCACCGGGGAGCTGTTTTTT	.	.	TRBV5-8	TRBJ2-2
CASSSPGLAGEQYF	TGTGCCAGCAGTTCGCCAGGACTAGCGGGGGAGCAGTACTTC	.	TRBD2	TRBV28	TRBJ2-7
CASSSPRDRVDYGYTF	TGCGCCAGCAGCTCCCCCCGGGACAGGGTTGACTATGGCTACACCTTC	.	TRBD1	TRBV5-1	TRBJ1-2
CASSLWTGETQYF	TGTGCCAGCAGCCTGTGGACGGGAGAGACCCAGTACTTC	.	.	TRBV5-4	TRBJ2-5
CASSFQGATSGANVLTF	TGTGCCAGCAGTTTCCAGGGGGCGACGTCTGGGGCCAACGTCCTGACTTTC	.	TRBD1	TRBV6-4	TRBJ2-6
CASSPRGGYSPDTQYF	TGTGCCAGTAGTCCCCGGGGAGGCTATAGTCCAGATACGCAGTATTTT	.	.	TRBV19	TRBJ2-3
CASSLATTAGNTEAFF	TGTGCCAGCAGCTTAGCCACGACAGCCGGGAACACTGAAGCTTTCTTT	.	.	TRBV7-9	TRBJ1-1
CASSLGGRGTGNTIYF	TGCGCCAGCAGCTTGGGCGGGAGGGGAACTGGAAACACCATATATTTT	.	.	TRBV5-1	TRBJ1-3
CASSGTSGIWYTQYF	TGTGCCAGCAGCGGGACTAGCGGCATTTGGTATACGCAGTATTTT	.	TRBD2	TRBV6-6	TRBJ2-3
CAWNPPGTSYEQYF	TGTGCCTGGAATCCGCCGGGGACTAGCTACGAGCAGTACTTC	.	TRBD2	TRBV30	TRBJ2-7
CSVDRVGNTEAFF	TGCAGCGTGGACAGGGTGGGGAACACTGAAGCTTTCTTT	few	TRBD1	TRBV29-1	TRBJ1-1
CASSRRADYTYEQYF	TGTGCCAGCAGCCGGAGGGCAGATTATACCTACGAGCAGTACTTC	.	.	TRBV5-4	TRBJ2-7
CASSLSRDRGGYTF	TGTGCCAGCAGCCTCTCCCGAGACAGGGGAGGCTACACCTTC	.	TRBD1	TRBV7-2	TRBJ1-2
CASSYGRNTEAFF	TGTGCCAGCAGCTATGGACGGAACACTGAAGCTTTCTTT	.	.	TRBV5-4	TRBJ1-1
CASSQGTGGNQPQHF	TGTGCCAGCAGCCAGGGAACAGGGGGGAATCAGCCCCAGCATTTT	.	TRBD1	TRBV6-5	TRBJ1-5
CASSLGADVTDTQYF	TGTGCCAGCAGCTTAGGAGCGGATGTCACAGATACGCAGTATTTT	.	.	TRBV7-2	TRBJ2-3
CASSLQDNQPQHF	TGTGCCAGCAGTTTACAAGACAATCAGCCCCAGCATTTT	few	.	TRBV27	TRBJ1-5
CASSFNADRGTEQYF	TGCGCCAGCAGCTTCAACGCGGACAGGGGGACCGAGCAGTACTTC	.	TRBD1	TRBV5-1	TRBJ2-7
CASSSHSGGGSEETQYF	TGTGCCAGCAGCTCGCACTCGGGCGGGGGAAGCGAAGAGACCCAGTACTTC	.	TRBD2	TRBV7-9	TRBJ2-5